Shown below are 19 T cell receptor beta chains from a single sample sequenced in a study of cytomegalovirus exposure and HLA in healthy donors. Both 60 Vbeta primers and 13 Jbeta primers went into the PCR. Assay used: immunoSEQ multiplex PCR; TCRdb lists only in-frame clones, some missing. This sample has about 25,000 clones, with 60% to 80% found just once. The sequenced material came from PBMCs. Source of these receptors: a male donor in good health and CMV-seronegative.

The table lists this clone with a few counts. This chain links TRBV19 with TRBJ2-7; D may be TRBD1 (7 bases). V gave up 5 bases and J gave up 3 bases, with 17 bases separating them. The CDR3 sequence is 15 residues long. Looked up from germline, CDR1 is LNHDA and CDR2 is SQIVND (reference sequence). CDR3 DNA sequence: TGTGCCAGTAGTTCCGTCAACAGGGGAGGCTACGAGCAGTACTTC. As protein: CASSSVNRGGYEQYF.

CDR3 DNA sequence: TGTGCCAGCAGCTACCAGCGGGGAGGAGGAGAGACCCAGTACTTC. As protein: CASSYQRGGGETQYF. V is TRBV7-2 and J is TRBJ2-5; 7 bases map to TRBD2. The CDR3 is 15 amino acids. V dropped 4 bases and J dropped 4; count of bases not matched to a gene: 9. Germline V CDR1 and CDR2: SGHTA, FQGNSA. Looking up the rest from reference TRBV7-2 and TRBJ2-5 gives the full variable domain: GAGVSQSPSNKVTEKGKDVELRCDPISGHTALYWYRQSLGQGLEFLIYFQGNSAPDKSGLPSDRFSAERTGGSVSTLTIQRTQQEDSAVYLCASSYQRGGGETQYFGPGTRLLVL.

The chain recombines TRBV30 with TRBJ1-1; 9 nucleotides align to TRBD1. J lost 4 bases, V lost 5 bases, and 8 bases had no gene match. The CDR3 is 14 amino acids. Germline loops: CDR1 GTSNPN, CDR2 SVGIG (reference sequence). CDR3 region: CAWEPGQGVTEAFF. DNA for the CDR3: TGTGCCTGGGAACCGGGACAGGGCGTCACTGAAGCTTTCTTT.

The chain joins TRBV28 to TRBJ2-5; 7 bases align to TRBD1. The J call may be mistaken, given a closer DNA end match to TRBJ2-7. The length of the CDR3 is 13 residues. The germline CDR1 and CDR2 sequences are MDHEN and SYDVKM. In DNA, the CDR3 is TGTGCCAGTGAAATGACAGGGAAGGACGAGCAGTACTTC. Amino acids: CASEMTGKDEQYF.

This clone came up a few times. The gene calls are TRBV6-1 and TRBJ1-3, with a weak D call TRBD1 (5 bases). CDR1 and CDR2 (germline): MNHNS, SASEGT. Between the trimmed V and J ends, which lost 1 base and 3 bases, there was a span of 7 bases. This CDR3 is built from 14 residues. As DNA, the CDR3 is TGTGCCAGCAGTGAAGAGGGGCGTGGAAACACCATATATTTT. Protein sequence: CASSEEGRGNTIYF.

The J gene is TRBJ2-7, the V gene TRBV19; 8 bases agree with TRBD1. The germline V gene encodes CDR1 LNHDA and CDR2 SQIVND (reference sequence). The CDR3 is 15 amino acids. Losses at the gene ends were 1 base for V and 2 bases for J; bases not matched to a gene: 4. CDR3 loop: CASSIAPGQAYEQYF. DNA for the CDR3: TGTGCCAGTAGTATAGCTCCGGGACAGGCCTACGAGCAGTACTTC.

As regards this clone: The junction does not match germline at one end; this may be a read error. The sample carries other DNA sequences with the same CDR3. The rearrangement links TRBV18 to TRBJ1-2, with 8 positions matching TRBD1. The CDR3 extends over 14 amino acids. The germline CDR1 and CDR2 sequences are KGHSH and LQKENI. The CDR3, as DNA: TGTGCCAGCTCATTCGCGGGACAGGCTTATGGTTACACCTTC. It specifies CASSFAGQAYGYTF.

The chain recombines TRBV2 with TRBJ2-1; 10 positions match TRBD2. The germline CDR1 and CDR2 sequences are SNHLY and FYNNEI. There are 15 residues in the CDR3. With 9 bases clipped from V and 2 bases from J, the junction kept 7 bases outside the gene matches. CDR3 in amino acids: CASKLAGPTYNEQFF. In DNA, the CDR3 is TGTGCCAGTAAACTAGCGGGGCCTACCTACAATGAGCAGTTCTTC.

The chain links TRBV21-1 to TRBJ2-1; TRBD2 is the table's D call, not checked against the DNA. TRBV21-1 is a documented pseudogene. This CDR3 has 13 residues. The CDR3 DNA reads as TGTGCCAGCAGCGCAGGACTGGACAATGAGCAGTTCTTC. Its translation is CASSAGLDNEQFF.

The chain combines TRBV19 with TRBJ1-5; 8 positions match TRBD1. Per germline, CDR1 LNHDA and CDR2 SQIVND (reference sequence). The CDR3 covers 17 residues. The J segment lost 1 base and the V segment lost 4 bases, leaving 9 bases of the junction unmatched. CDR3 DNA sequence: TGTGCCAGTAGTACGAGAACAGGGGGTGGAAGCAATCAGCCCCAGCATTTT. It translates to CASSTRTGGGSNQPQHF.

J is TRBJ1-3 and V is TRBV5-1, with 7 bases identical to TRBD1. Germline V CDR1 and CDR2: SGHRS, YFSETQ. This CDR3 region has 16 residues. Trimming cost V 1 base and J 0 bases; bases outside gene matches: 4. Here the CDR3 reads CASSLLSGGSGNTIYF. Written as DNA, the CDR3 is TGCGCCAGCAGCTTGTTGTCAGGGGGCTCTGGAAACACCATATATTTT. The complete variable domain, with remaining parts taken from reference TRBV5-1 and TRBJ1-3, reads KAGVTQTPRYLIKTRGQQVTLSCSPISGHRSVSWYQQTPGQGLQFLFEYFSETQRNKGNFPGRFSGRQFSNSRSEMNVSTLELGDSALYLCASSLLSGGSGNTIYFGEGSWLTVV.

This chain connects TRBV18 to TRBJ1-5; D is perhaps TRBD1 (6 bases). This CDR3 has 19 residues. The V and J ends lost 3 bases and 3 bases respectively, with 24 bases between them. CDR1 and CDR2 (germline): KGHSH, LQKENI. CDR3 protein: CASSPKNRVKGLDNQPQHF. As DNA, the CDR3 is TGTGCCAGCTCACCGAAAAACAGGGTTAAGGGGTTAGACAATCAGCCCCAGCATTTT.

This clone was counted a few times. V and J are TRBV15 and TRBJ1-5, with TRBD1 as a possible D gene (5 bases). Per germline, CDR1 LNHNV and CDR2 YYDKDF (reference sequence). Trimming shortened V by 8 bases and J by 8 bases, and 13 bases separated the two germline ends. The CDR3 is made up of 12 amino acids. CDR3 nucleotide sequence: TGTGCCACCTCCGGCCCCAGGGAGCCCCAGCATTTT. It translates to CATSGPREPQHF.

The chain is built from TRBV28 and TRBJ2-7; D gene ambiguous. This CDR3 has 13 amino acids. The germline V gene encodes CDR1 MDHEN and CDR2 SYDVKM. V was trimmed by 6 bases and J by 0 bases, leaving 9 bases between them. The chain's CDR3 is CASSDFTSYEQYF. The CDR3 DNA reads TGTGCCAGCAGCGACTTCACCTCCTACGAGCAGTACTTC.

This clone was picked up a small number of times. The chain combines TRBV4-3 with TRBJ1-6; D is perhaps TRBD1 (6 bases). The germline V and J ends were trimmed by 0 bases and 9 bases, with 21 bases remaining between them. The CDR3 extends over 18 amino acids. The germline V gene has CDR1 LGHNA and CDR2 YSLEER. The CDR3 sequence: CASSQDRGAGDEFSPLHF. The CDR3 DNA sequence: TGCGCCAGCAGCCAAGATCGGGGGGCAGGGGACGAGTTTTCACCCCTCCACTTT.

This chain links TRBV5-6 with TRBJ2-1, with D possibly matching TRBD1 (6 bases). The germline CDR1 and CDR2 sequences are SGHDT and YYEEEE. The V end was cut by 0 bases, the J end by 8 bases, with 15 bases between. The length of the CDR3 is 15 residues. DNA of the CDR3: TGTGCCAGCAGCTTGGCAGGGGACCCCCTGGATGAGCAGTTCTTC. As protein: CASSLAGDPLDEQFF.

The CDR3 sequence is CASSSRGLAGGLQETQYF. DNA for the CDR3: TGTGCCAGCAGCTCCAGGGGACTAGCGGGGGGCCTCCAAGAGACCCAGTACTTC. This chain joins TRBV7-2 and TRBJ2-5; 15 bases fit TRBD2. Trimming took 4 bases from V and 1 from J; bases not matched to a gene: 7. CDR3 size: 18 residues. Germline lookup yields CDR1 SGHTA and CDR2 FQGNSA.

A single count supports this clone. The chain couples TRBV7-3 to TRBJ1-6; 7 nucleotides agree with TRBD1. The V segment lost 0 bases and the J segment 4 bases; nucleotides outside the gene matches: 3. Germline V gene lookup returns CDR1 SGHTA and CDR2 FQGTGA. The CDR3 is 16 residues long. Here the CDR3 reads CASSLTGDRYNSPLHF. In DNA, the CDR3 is TGTGCCAGCAGCTTAACGGGGGACAGATATAATTCACCCCTCCACTTT.

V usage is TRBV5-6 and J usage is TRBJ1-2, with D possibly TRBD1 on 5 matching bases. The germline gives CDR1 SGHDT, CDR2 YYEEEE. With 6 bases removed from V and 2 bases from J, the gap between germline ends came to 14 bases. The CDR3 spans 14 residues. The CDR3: CASNLQATNYGYTF. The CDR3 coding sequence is TGTGCCAGCAACTTACAGGCGACGAACTATGGCTACACCTTC.